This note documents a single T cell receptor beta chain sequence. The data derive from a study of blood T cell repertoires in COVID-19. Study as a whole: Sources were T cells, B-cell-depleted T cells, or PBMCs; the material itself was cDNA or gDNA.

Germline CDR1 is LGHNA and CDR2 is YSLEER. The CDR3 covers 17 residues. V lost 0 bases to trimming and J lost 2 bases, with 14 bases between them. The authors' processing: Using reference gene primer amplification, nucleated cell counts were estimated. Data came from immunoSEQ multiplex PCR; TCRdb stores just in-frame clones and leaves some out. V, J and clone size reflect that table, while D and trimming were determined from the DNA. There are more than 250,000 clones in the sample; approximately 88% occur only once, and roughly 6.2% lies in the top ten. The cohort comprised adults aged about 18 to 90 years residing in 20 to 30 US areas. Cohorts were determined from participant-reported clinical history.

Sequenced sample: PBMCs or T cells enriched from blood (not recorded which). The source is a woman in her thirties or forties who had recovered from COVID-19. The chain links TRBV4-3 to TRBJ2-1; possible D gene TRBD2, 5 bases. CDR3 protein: CASSQEVAGRTYNEQFF. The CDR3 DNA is TGCGCCAGCAGCCAAGAGGTCGCGGGCCGGACCTACAATGAGCAGTTCTTC.